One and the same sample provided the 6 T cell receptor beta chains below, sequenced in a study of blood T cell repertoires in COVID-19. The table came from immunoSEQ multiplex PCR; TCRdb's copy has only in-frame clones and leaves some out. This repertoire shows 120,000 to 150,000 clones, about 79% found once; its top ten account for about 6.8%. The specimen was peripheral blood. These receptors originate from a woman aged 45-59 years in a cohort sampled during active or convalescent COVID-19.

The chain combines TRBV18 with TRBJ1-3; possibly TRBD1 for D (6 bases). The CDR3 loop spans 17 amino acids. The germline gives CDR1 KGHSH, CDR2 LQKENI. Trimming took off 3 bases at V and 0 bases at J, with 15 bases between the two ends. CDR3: CASSPQSSTGSGNTIYF. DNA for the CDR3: TGTGCCAGCTCACCCCAAAGCTCGACAGGCTCTGGAAACACCATATATTTT. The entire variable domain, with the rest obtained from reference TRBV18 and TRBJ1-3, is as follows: NAGVMQNPRHLVRRRGQEARLRCSPMKGHSHVYWYRQLPEEGLKFMVYLQKENIIDESGMPKERFSAEFPKEGPSILRIQQVVRGDSAAYFCASSPQSSTGSGNTIYFGEGSWLTVV.

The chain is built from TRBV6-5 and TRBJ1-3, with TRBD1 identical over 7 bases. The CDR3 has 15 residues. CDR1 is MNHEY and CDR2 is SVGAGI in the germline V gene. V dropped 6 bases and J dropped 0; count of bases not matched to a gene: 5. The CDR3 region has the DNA TGTGCCAGCAGGCGACAGGGCGGCTCTGGAAACACCATATATTTT. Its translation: CASRRQGGSGNTIYF.

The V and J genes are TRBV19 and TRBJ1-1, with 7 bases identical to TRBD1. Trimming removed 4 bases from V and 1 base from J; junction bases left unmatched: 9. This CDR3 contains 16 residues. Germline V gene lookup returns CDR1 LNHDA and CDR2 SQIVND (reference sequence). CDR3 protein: CASSTYDRAGNTEAFF. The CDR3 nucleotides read TGTGCCAGTAGTACTTACGACAGGGCCGGGAACACTGAAGCTTTCTTT.

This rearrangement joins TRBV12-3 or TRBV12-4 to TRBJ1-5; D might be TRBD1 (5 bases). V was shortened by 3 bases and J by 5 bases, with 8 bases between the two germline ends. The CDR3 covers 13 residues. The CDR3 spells CASSFGGDQPQHF. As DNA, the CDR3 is TGTGCCAGCAGTTTCGGAGGGGATCAGCCCCAGCATTTT.

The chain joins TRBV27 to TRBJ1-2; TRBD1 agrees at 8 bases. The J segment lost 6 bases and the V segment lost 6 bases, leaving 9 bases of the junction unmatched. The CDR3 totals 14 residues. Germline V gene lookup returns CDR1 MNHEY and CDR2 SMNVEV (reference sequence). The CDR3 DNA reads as TGTGCCAGCAGCTCAAGGACAGGGAAGGATGGCTACACCTTC. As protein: CASSSRTGKDGYTF.

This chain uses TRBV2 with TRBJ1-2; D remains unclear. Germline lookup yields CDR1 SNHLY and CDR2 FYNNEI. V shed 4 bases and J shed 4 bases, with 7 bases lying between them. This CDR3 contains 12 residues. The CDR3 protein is CASSGGIYGYTF. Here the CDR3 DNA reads TGTGCCAGCAGTGGAGGTATCTATGGCTACACCTTC.